What follows are 29 T cell receptor beta chains derived from one specimen sequenced in a study of T cells expressing NK-cell markers. TCRdb reprocessed the 5' RACE reads, keeping one entry per CDR3 protein, no DNA. The sample includes about 260,000 distinct CDR3 sequences. Sequenced: blood T cells: a sorted CD56 or NKG2C T cell subset, CD4+ or CD8+ T cells, or bulk PBMC T cells (not recorded which). The receptors here all came from a man between 18 and 29 years old in good health.

This CDR3 reads CSVNTGISGYTF. The chain couples TRBV29-1 to TRBJ1-2; the D gene TCRdb calls, TRBD1, cannot be checked with no DNA. Germline CDR1 reads SQVTM; CDR2 reads ANQGSEA. The CDR3 runs 12 residues.

The gene calls are TRBV24-1 and TRBJ2-5. This CDR3 comprises 14 residues. Germline V gene lookup returns CDR1 KGHDR and CDR2 SFDVKD. CDR3 protein: CATSDRNGEETQYF.

J is TRBJ2-7 and V is TRBV25-1; the D call from TCRdb, TRBD1, cannot be confirmed without DNA. The CDR3 consists of 15 residues. Germline values: CDR1 MGHDK, CDR2 SYGVNS. CDR3: CASSEPGRGTYEQYF.

The gene calls are TRBV5-1 and TRBJ1-6; the TCRdb D gene call, TRBD1, has no DNA to confirm it. The CDR3 consists of 15 residues. Germline loops: CDR1 SGHRS, CDR2 YFSETQ. This chain's CDR3 is CASSLGGGQTSPLHF.

This sequence joins TRBV12-3 or TRBV12-4 and TRBJ2-1; no DNA is available, so the TRBD2 call from TCRdb remains unchecked. The CDR3 runs to 19 residues. The CDR3 loop is CASTTRGLAGGRNYNEQFF.

This sequence joins TRBV12-3 or TRBV12-4 and TRBJ2-5; TCRdb lists TRBD1, though no DNA is available to test this call. The CDR3 has 15 amino acids. CDR3 amino acids: CASSLIPGQGANQYF.

CDR3 loop: CASSFGRGEQFF. The chain combines TRBV12-3 or TRBV12-4 with TRBJ2-1; the TCRdb D gene call, TRBD1, has no DNA to confirm it. The CDR3 is made up of 12 amino acids.

The V call is TRBV27, the J call TRBJ2-2; no DNA is available, so the TRBD2 call from TCRdb remains unchecked. CDR1 and CDR2 from the germline V gene are MNHEY and SMNVEV (reference sequence). The CDR3 contains 20 residues. CDR3 region: CASSTRKTSGRGGGTGELFF.

This chain's CDR3 is CSASHRGNGNEQFF. The chain joins TRBV20-1 to TRBJ2-1; the D gene TCRdb calls, TRBD1, cannot be checked with no DNA. CDR1 is DFQATT and CDR2 is SNEGSKA in the germline V gene (reference sequence). The CDR3 has 14 residues.

V is TRBV12-3 or TRBV12-4 and J is TRBJ2-5; TCRdb names TRBD1, which stays unverified in the absence of DNA. The CDR3 runs 14 residues. CDR3: CASRSRGVSETQYF.

V gene TRBV12-3 or TRBV12-4 combines with J gene TRBJ1-1; TCRdb reports TRBD1, a call that lacks DNA to check it against. The CDR3 has 15 amino acids. The CDR3 loop reads CASSLRSQENTEAFF.

The J gene is TRBJ2-1, the V gene TRBV7-3; TCRdb calls TRBD1, which cannot be checked without DNA. This CDR3 has 14 residues. Germline-derived CDR1 and CDR2 are SGHTA and FQGTGA. CDR3 loop: CASSLRGANNEQFF.

The chain links TRBV2 to TRBJ1-5; the D call of TRBD1 rests on TCRdb alone, since no DNA is present to check it. CDR1 and CDR2 (germline): SNHLY, FYNNEI. The CDR3 is 15 residues long. The CDR3 here is CASTRASASNQPQHF. Looking up the rest from reference TRBV2 and TRBJ1-5 gives the full variable domain: EPEVTQTPSHQVTQMGQEVILRCVPISNHLYFYWYRQILGQKVEFLVSFYNNEISEKSEIFDDQFSVERPDGSNFTLKIRSTKLEDSAMYFCASTRASASNQPQHFGDGTRLSIL.

This chain links TRBV5-1 with TRBJ2-3. The germline CDR1 and CDR2 sequences are SGHRS and YFSETQ. The CDR3 length is 15 residues. This CDR3 is CASSLGDVVADTQYF.

This sequence joins TRBV19 and TRBJ2-1; the TRBD2 assignment by TCRdb is unverifiable without DNA. The CDR3 totals 12 residues. The germline gives CDR1 LNHDA, CDR2 SQIVND (reference sequence). CDR3: CASSRTNNEQFF.

CDR3 residues: CSVGSAGGNTIYF. The J gene is TRBJ1-3, the V gene TRBV29-1. CDR1 and CDR2 (germline): SQVTM, ANQGSEA. The length of the CDR3 is 13 residues.

The rearrangement joins TRBV12-5 to TRBJ2-1; TCRdb proposes TRBD2, but this gene call is untestable without DNA. This CDR3 is built from 14 residues. CDR1 is LGHNT, CDR2 FRNRAP, per germline. The CDR3 loop is CATEVAGGSNEQFF.

The genes are TRBV7-2 and TRBJ2-7. CDR3 length equals 15 residues. Germline CDR1 reads SGHTA; CDR2 reads FQGNSA. CDR3 sequence: CASSLVGGVVYEQYF.

V and J are TRBV7-9 and TRBJ2-2; TCRdb names TRBD1, which stays unverified in the absence of DNA. There are 17 residues in the CDR3. Per the germline V gene, CDR1 is SEHNR and CDR2 is FQNEAQ (reference sequence). The CDR3 loop is CASSSRGTGTNTGELFF.

V gene TRBV19 combines with J gene TRBJ2-1; TCRdb lists TRBD2, though no DNA is available to test this call. The CDR3 runs 13 residues. Germline V gene sequence: CDR1 LNHDA, CDR2 SQIVND (reference sequence). The CDR3 sequence is CASSTGLAGEQFF.

The CDR3 loop is CASSQNFREGILSNEAFF. The chain uses TRBV23-1 and TRBJ1-1; TCRdb indicates TRBD1, and absent DNA this call remains unverified. TRBV23-1 is given ORF status, its function remaining uncertain. This CDR3 region has 18 residues.

The rearrangement uses TRBV5-1 and TRBJ2-3; TCRdb's D gene call, TRBD2, goes unchecked for lack of DNA. The CDR3 loop spans 19 amino acids. Germline V CDR1 and CDR2: SGHRS, YFSETQ. The CDR3: CASRSGLAGAGSGTDTQYF.

This rearrangement joins TRBV15 to TRBJ2-1; TCRdb's D call, TRBD2, is unchecked because there is no DNA. This CDR3 is built from 16 residues. Looked up from germline, CDR1 is LNHNV and CDR2 is YYDKDF (reference sequence). This CDR3 is CATSRVGGRLYNEQFF.

V gene TRBV20-1 combines with J gene TRBJ1-1. Germline V CDR1 and CDR2: DFQATT, SNEGSKA (reference sequence). This CDR3 contains 14 residues. CDR3 protein: CSAGGTFRDGEAFF.

The V gene is TRBV5-1, the J gene TRBJ2-1; TCRdb's D gene call, TRBD2, goes unchecked for lack of DNA. This CDR3 comprises 15 residues. CDR1 is SGHRS, CDR2 YFSETQ, per germline. The CDR3 loop is CASSPGTRAANEQFF.

The chain joins TRBV6-5 to TRBJ2-5; TCRdb's assignment of TRBD1 cannot be checked, as there is no DNA. Germline V gene sequence: CDR1 MNHEY, CDR2 SVGAGI. There are 11 residues in the CDR3. CDR3: CASRNTGDQYF.

This chain links TRBV29-1 with TRBJ1-1; TCRdb returns TRBD1, unconfirmable since there is no DNA. There are 13 residues in the CDR3. Per germline, CDR1 SQVTM and CDR2 ANQGSEA. CDR3 loop: CSVEYRADTEAFF.

The V and J genes are TRBV11-2 and TRBJ2-5; TCRdb's assignment of TRBD2 cannot be checked, as there is no DNA. The CDR3 has 14 residues. Germline assignment: CDR1 SGHAT and CDR2 FQNNGV. CDR3 sequence: CASSSRRVQETQYF.

V is TRBV18 and J is TRBJ2-7; without DNA, the TCRdb call of TRBD1 cannot be checked. The germline CDR1 and CDR2 sequences are KGHSH and LQKENI. CDR3 size: 15 residues. The CDR3 region is CASTVVGTGVNEQYF.